The next 29 T cell receptor beta chains were all read from a single sample in a study of blood T cell repertoires in COVID-19. Assay used: immunoSEQ multiplex PCR; TCRdb lists only in-frame clones, some missing. Found here are about 150,000 clones, around 87% of them singletons; the top ten hold roughly 0.57%. Sequencing was done on a sample of peripheral blood. The receptors were sampled from a man in his fifties or sixties with COVID-19, enrolled during active disease.

The V gene is TRBV5-1, the J gene TRBJ2-1; 13 bases are shared with TRBD2. The CDR3 extends over 17 amino acids. CDR1 SGHRS and CDR2 YFSETQ come from the germline V gene. The V segment lost 4 bases and the J segment 5 bases; nucleotides outside the gene matches: 9. The CDR3 sequence: CASSPALAGGPNNEQFF. The CDR3 DNA is TGCGCCAGCAGCCCCGCACTAGCGGGAGGGCCTAACAATGAGCAGTTCTTC.

The V and J genes are TRBV7-6 and TRBJ1-3, with D possibly being TRBD1 (6 bases). Germline V gene lookup returns CDR1 SGHVS and CDR2 FNYEAQ. Trimming took 5 bases from V and 1 from J, leaving 12 bases between them. The CDR3 runs 15 residues. CDR3 loop: CASSLTGSSGNTIYF. The CDR3 coding sequence is TGTGCCAGCAGCCTAACAGGGTCTTCTGGAAACACCATATATTTT.

The chain recombines TRBV27 with TRBJ1-1, with TRBD1 as a possible D gene (6 bases). V lost 5 bases, J lost 7 bases, and 17 bases lay in between. CDR3 length: 14 residues. Germline V lookup: CDR1 MNHEY, CDR2 SMNVEV (reference sequence). DNA for the CDR3: TGTGCCAGCAGTCCGGGACACGGTAGGGGTGAAGCTTTCTTT. Translation: CASSPGHGRGEAFF.

This rearrangement joins TRBV28 to TRBJ2-2; 8 bases line up with TRBD1. The CDR3 covers 15 residues. V lost 0 bases and J lost 6; bases outside the gene matches: 3. Germline V gene data show CDR1 as MDHEN and CDR2 as SYDVKM. Written as DNA, the CDR3 is TGTGCCAGCAGTTTATGGGACAGGGTGCCCGGGGAGCTGTTTTTT. It is translated as CASSLWDRVPGELFF.

This clone was detected once. The chain couples TRBV12-3 or TRBV12-4 to TRBJ1-5, with D perhaps TRBD1 (6 bases). The germline V and J ends were trimmed by 5 bases and 4 bases, with 6 bases remaining between them. The CDR3 is 12 amino acids. In DNA form, the CDR3 reads TGTGCCAGCAGTACAGGGAATCAGCCCCAGCATTTT. This encodes CASSTGNQPQHF.

V and J are TRBV19 and TRBJ1-5; 8 bases map to TRBD1. Per germline, CDR1 LNHDA and CDR2 SQIVND (reference sequence). This CDR3 comprises 16 residues. The ends lost 6 bases at V and 9 bases at J; junction bases unmatched: 16. DNA of the CDR3: TGTGCCAGTAGCTCCGCGGCGCAGGGGGCTAGTGGGCCCCAGCATTTT. This encodes CASSSAAQGASGPQHF. Drawing the rest from reference TRBV19 and TRBJ1-5, the complete variable domain is DGGITQSPKYLFRKEGQNVTLSCEQNLNHDAMYWYRQDPGQGLRLIYYSQIVNDFQKGDIAEGYSVSREKKESFPLTVTSAQKNPTAFYLCASSSAAQGASGPQHFGDGTRLSIL.

J is TRBJ1-1 and V is TRBV29-1, with 7 bases fitting TRBD1. J was trimmed by 1 base and V by 7 bases; bases with no gene match: 9. The CDR3 runs to 14 residues. Per the germline V gene, CDR1 is SQVTM and CDR2 is ANQGSEA. The CDR3 region is CSAGGTVPNTEAFF. CDR3 sequence (DNA): TGCAGCGCTGGAGGGACAGTCCCGAACACTGAAGCTTTCTTT. The complete variable domain, with remaining parts taken from reference TRBV29-1 and TRBJ1-1, reads SAVISQKPSRDICQRGTSLTIQCQVDSQVTMMFWYRQQPGQSLTLIATANQGSEATYESGFVIDKFPISRPNLTFSTLTVSNMSPEDSSIYLCSAGGTVPNTEAFFGQGTRLTVV.

The rearrangement joins TRBV5-1 to TRBJ2-7; 7 nucleotides match TRBD2. Germline V CDR1 and CDR2: SGHRS, YFSETQ. Germline trimming cut 4 bases from V and 3 bases from J; bases unmatched to any gene: 7. This CDR3 is 14 amino acids long. The DNA for the CDR3 is TGCGCCAGCAGCCAGGGAGGACTAGGCTACGAGCAGTACTTC. It specifies CASSQGGLGYEQYF.

The chain recombines TRBV19 with TRBJ2-6, with 7 bases matching TRBD1. Per germline, CDR1 LNHDA and CDR2 SQIVND (reference sequence). The V segment lost 7 bases and the J segment 4 bases; nucleotides outside the gene matches: 7. The CDR3 consists of 15 residues. CDR3 residues: CASKEGATGANVLTF. As DNA, the CDR3 is TGTGCCAGTAAAGAGGGGGCGACCGGGGCCAACGTCCTGACTTTC. Complete variable domain (other parts from reference TRBV19 and TRBJ2-6): DGGITQSPKYLFRKEGQNVTLSCEQNLNHDAMYWYRQDPGQGLRLIYYSQIVNDFQKGDIAEGYSVSREKKESFPLTVTSAQKNPTAFYLCASKEGATGANVLTFGAGSRLTVL.

In its sample, this clone was seen once. The rearrangement uses TRBV19 and TRBJ2-2; tentatively, D is TRBD2 (5 bases). Trimming removed 8 bases from V and 5 bases from J, with 15 bases in between. Germline CDR1 and CDR2: LNHDA and SQIVND (reference sequence). The CDR3 is made up of 14 amino acids. The CDR3 is CASGPFRGTGELFF. In nucleotides, the CDR3 is TGTGCCAGTGGACCATTCCGAGGGACCGGGGAGCTGTTTTTT.

Points on this clone: Other DNA sequences in this specimen translate into the identical CDR3. The genes are TRBV6-5 and TRBJ1-6; 10 bases align to TRBD1. The CDR3 covers 15 residues. CDR1 and CDR2 (germline): MNHEY, SVGAGI. The V and J ends lost 0 bases and 7 bases, in that order; junction bases with no gene match: 0. This CDR3 reads CASSYSGQGNSPLHF. Written as DNA, the CDR3 is TGTGCCAGCAGTTACTCGGGACAGGGGAATTCACCCCTCCACTTT.

The V gene is TRBV9, the J gene TRBJ2-1, with 13 bases identical to TRBD2. This CDR3 has 19 residues. Germline CDR1 and CDR2: SGDLS and YYNGEE. Trimming removed 2 bases from V and 0 bases from J; junction bases left unmatched: 8. CDR3 loop: CASSVRGLAGASSYNEQFF. DNA of the CDR3: TGTGCCAGCAGCGTTCGAGGACTAGCGGGAGCTAGCTCCTACAATGAGCAGTTCTTC.

Points on this clone: Other nucleotide sequences in the sample specify the same CDR3. The V gene is TRBV3-1 (or the pseudogene TRBV3-2), the J gene TRBJ2-7; a possible D gene is TRBD2 (6 bases). This CDR3 spans 11 amino acids. Trimming removed 8 bases at V and 4 bases at J, with 9 bases between. The V gene's germline CDR1 is LGHDT and CDR2 YNNKEL (reference sequence). The CDR3 protein is CASSSGYEQYF. CDR3 nucleotide sequence: TGTGCCAGCTCGAGCGGGTACGAGCAGTACTTC.

Of note for this clone: A junction end diverges from the germline sequence, so it may reflect a read error. V and J are TRBV5-1 and TRBJ2-7; 10 positions match TRBD1. Germline CDR1 SGHRS, CDR2 YFSETQ. This CDR3 is built from 15 residues. The CDR3 spells CASSLGTGVRSEQYF. The DNA for the CDR3 is TGCGCCAGCAGTTTGGGGACAGGGGTCCGCTCCGAGCAGTACTTC. Full variable domain (missing parts from reference TRBV5-1 and TRBJ2-7): KAGVTQTPRYLIKTRGQQVTLSCSPISGHRSVSWYQQTPGQGLQFLFEYFSETQRNKGNFPGRFSGRQFSNSRSEMNVSTLELGDSALYLCASSLGTGVRSEQYFGPGTRLTVT.

The chain carries TRBV28 and TRBJ1-1, with D uncertain. CDR1 is MDHEN and CDR2 is SYDVKM in the germline V gene. CDR3 length: 14 amino acids. V gave up 1 base and J gave up 0 bases, with 6 bases separating them. The CDR3 DNA sequence: TGTGCCAGCAGTTTATCTTTTTTGAACACTGAAGCTTTCTTT. Its protein product is CASSLSFLNTEAFF.

This chain links TRBV27 with TRBJ2-2, with TRBD2 as a possible D gene (6 bases). Germline CDR1 reads MNHEY; CDR2 reads SMNVEV (reference sequence). Trimming cost V 3 bases and J 2 bases, with 13 bases left between them. This CDR3 region has 16 residues. CDR3 in amino acids: CASSFSSAGNTGELFF. CDR3 sequence (DNA): TGTGCCAGCAGTTTTTCTAGCGCTGGAAACACCGGGGAGCTGTTTTTT.

This clone appeared a single time. The chain has TRBV7-2 and TRBJ2-3, with TRBD2 identical over 10 bases. In germline, CDR1 is SGHTA, CDR2 FQGNSA. With V trimmed by 5 bases and J by 10 bases, 3 bases remained unmatched. The CDR3 extends over 12 amino acids. The CDR3 region has the DNA TGTGCCAGCAGCCCAACTAGCGGGGCGCAGTATTTT. Translating gives CASSPTSGAQYF.

Regarding this clone: The sample carries other DNA sequences with the same CDR3. The rearrangement uses TRBV19 and TRBJ2-7, with 9 bases fitting TRBD1. Looked up from germline, CDR1 is LNHDA and CDR2 is SQIVND (reference sequence). The V gene end was trimmed by 8 bases and the J gene end by 1 base; junction bases not matched to a gene: 9. CDR3 length: 15 residues. CDR3 DNA sequence: TGTGCCAGTTCAATAGACAGGGGGTTATCCTACGAGCAGTACTTC. Translation: CASSIDRGLSYEQYF.

The chain employs TRBV5-5 and TRBJ1-4, with a possible D match to TRBD1 (6 bases). Germline CDR1 SGHKS, CDR2 YYEKEE (reference sequence). V was shortened by 3 bases and J by 5 bases, with 14 bases between the two germline ends. The CDR3 contains 15 residues. CDR3 DNA sequence: TGTGCCAGCAGCTCGTTACAGGGAGTAAATGAAAAACTGTTTTTT. Its translation is CASSSLQGVNEKLFF.

The chain couples TRBV19 to TRBJ2-1; 7 bases map to TRBD2. With V trimmed by 4 bases and J by 5 bases, 8 bases remained unmatched. CDR1 is LNHDA and CDR2 is SQIVND in the germline V gene (reference sequence). This CDR3 is built from 15 residues. CDR3 DNA: TGTGCCAGTAGTACACTAGCGTCCCGGGACAATGAGCAGTTCTTC. As protein: CASSTLASRDNEQFF. The full variable domain, in which reference TRBV19 and TRBJ2-1 provide the parts outside the CDR3, is DGGITQSPKYLFRKEGQNVTLSCEQNLNHDAMYWYRQDPGQGLRLIYYSQIVNDFQKGDIAEGYSVSREKKESFPLTVTSAQKNPTAFYLCASSTLASRDNEQFFGPGTRLTVL.

This chain joins TRBV29-1 and TRBJ1-2; the D is unclear. The CDR3 runs 12 residues. Trimming removed 8 bases from V and 5 bases from J, with 15 bases in between. Per germline, CDR1 SQVTM and CDR2 ANQGSEA. CDR3: CSSQLGEYGYTF. In DNA form, the CDR3 reads TGCAGCTCCCAATTGGGAGAATATGGCTACACCTTC.

The sample holds a few counts of this clone. V usage is TRBV24-1 and J usage is TRBJ1-2; D gene uncertain. The V gene's germline CDR1 is KGHDR and CDR2 SFDVKD. V dropped 5 bases and J dropped 3 bases, with 15 bases sitting between them. The CDR3 has 15 residues. In DNA form, the CDR3 reads TGTGCCACCAGTGCCGCCCCGCCGGAGGACTATGGCTACACCTTC. The encoded protein is CATSAAPPEDYGYTF.

The chain employs TRBV9 and TRBJ2-1; 12 positions agree with TRBD2. V was pared by 1 base and J by 4 bases, with 3 bases of the junction left unmatched. This CDR3 contains 16 residues. Germline lookup yields CDR1 SGDLS and CDR2 YYNGEE. The DNA for the CDR3 is TGTGCCAGCAGCGTAAGGGGGACTAGCGGGTACAATGAGCAGTTCTTC. Its protein product is CASSVRGTSGYNEQFF.

This chain links TRBV6-2 or TRBV6-3 with TRBJ2-7, with D perhaps TRBD1 (6 bases). This CDR3 has 15 amino acids. Germline assignment: CDR1 MNHEY and CDR2 SVGEGT. The germline V and J ends were trimmed by 5 bases and 0 bases, with 14 bases remaining between them. CDR3 bases: TGTGCCAGCAGTAAGACAGGCTCCAGCTCCTACGAGCAGTACTTC. Amino acids: CASSKTGSSSYEQYF.

This chain uses TRBV4-3 with TRBJ2-7; 8 bases agree with TRBD1. The ends lost 1 base at V and 6 bases at J; junction bases unmatched: 5. The CDR3 is 14 amino acids. Per the germline V gene, CDR1 is LGHNA and CDR2 is YSLEER. This CDR3 is CASSQVAGGAEQYF. The CDR3 DNA reads as TGCGCCAGCAGCCAAGTCGCAGGGGGCGCCGAGCAGTACTTC.

J is TRBJ2-2 and V is TRBV3-1 (or the pseudogene TRBV3-2); perhaps TRBD1 as D (5 bases). Trimming took off 6 bases at V and 3 bases at J, with 8 bases between the two ends. The germline CDR1 and CDR2 sequences are LGHDT and YNNKEL (reference sequence). The CDR3 loop spans 13 amino acids. The CDR3 coding sequence is TGTGCCAGCAGTTTGACAGACACCGGGGAGCTGTTTTTT. Amino acids: CASSLTDTGELFF.

The J gene is TRBJ2-7, the V gene TRBV7-8; the D is unclear. The CDR3 spans 14 residues. With 1 base removed from V and 3 bases from J, the gap between germline ends came to 10 bases. Germline V gene lookup returns CDR1 SGHVS and CDR2 FQNEAQ. CDR3 region: CASSLGTVDYEQYF. The CDR3 region has the DNA TGTGCCAGCAGCTTAGGAACAGTCGACTACGAGCAGTACTTC.

The V call is TRBV7-9, the J call TRBJ2-5; D unresolved. This CDR3 region has 14 residues. Trimming cost V 5 bases and J 4 bases, with 14 bases left between them. From germline, CDR1 is SEHNR and CDR2 FQNEAQ (reference sequence). The CDR3 DNA sequence: TGTGCCAGCAGCAGTATGGTTTTAGTAGAGACCCAGTACTTC. Its translation is CASSSMVLVETQYF. The variable domain in full, with the rest retrieved from reference TRBV7-9 and TRBJ2-5, is DTGVSQNPRHKITKRGQNVTFRCDPISEHNRLYWYRQTLGQGPEFLTYFQNEAQLEKSRLLSDRFSAERPKGSFSTLEIQRTEQGDSAMYLCASSSMVLVETQYFGPGTRLLVL.

V is TRBV7-2 and J is TRBJ2-7, with 9 nucleotides matching TRBD2. The CDR3 spans 15 residues. V trimming: 1 base; J trimming: 0 bases; junction bases outside the gene matches: 1. The germline V gene has CDR1 SGHTA and CDR2 FQGNSA. CDR3 residues: CASSLGTSVSYEQYF. CDR3 nucleotide sequence: TGTGCCAGCAGCTTAGGGACTAGCGTCTCCTACGAGCAGTACTTC. The full variable domain, with the rest looked up from reference TRBV7-2 and TRBJ2-7, is GAGVSQSPSNKVTEKGKDVELRCDPISGHTALYWYRQSLGQGLEFLIYFQGNSAPDKSGLPSDRFSAERTGGSVSTLTIQRTQQEDSAVYLCASSLGTSVSYEQYFGPGTRLTVT.